Described below is a single T cell receptor beta chain sequence and its context. Produced via immunoSEQ multiplex PCR; TCRdb's table is partial and in-frame only. The table has under 100,000 clones, 85% to 95% seen once. The data were obtained in a study of technical replicates of blood from several donors. Deletions cut 3 bases from V and 0 bases from J, with 6 bases between. Per germline, CDR1 SGDLS and CDR2 YYNGEE. The CDR3 is made up of 13 amino acids. Sequenced: T cells isolated from PBMCs. The TCR was taken from a human donor in good health. The chain uses TRBV9 and TRBJ1-1; D remains ambiguous. CDR3 nucleotide sequence: TGTGCCAGCAGCGGCGTGTTGAACACTGAAGCTTTCTTT. Protein product: CASSGVLNTEAFF.